This entry describes one T cell receptor (beta chain). This clonotype came up a few times. The clone's antigen remains unknown. No quality values exist for individual bases; no much larger clone is one base distant. Libraries were prepared through 5' RACE. The sequencing machine was an Illumina HiSeq 2000. Template switching introduced a universal primer binding site; the final cDNA contained a unique molecular identifier, enabling accurate counting of TCR cDNA molecules. Specific primers in the conserved constant-segment region were used to synthesize first-strand cDNA for TCR alpha and beta chains. Each cDNA library was double barcoded, with a SMART-Mk sample barcode plus Illumina barcodes, to control for contamination. TruSeq adapter sequences and Illumina sample barcodes were added in two successive PCR steps. Sequencing of the TCR alpha and beta cDNA libraries was done on the Illumina HiSeq platform using custom primers. Processing in the source paper ran as follows. Raw reads were processed with MiGEC to extract unique molecular identifiers, and MiXCR was used to determine CDR3 positions. Recombination models were inferred per individual with the repgenHMM and IGoR tools using an EM algorithm. Shared clonotypes were analyzed with the tcR package in R, and sharing was normalized by the product of cloneset sizes. To study raw recombination free of thymic and clonal selection effects, out-of-frame nonproductive sequences were analyzed. Through fastp at Q25 and MiXCR, TCRdb rebuilt clones from the public reads, retaining in-frame beta chains. Entries that share a CDR3 protein sequence are merged under the most common genes and DNA. These V and J calls rely on TCRdb rather than the paper's analysis. For this sample there are hundreds of thousands of distinct CDR3 sequences; approximately 7% appear just once. Roughly 3.9% of the sample comes from the top ten.

These data come from a study of identical twins (dated by TCRdb to 2016 to 2017). Looking at the study overall: To test whether fetal clonotypes persist, the study used deep sequencing on TCR alpha and beta repertoires from monozygotic twins, unrelated adults of various ages, and cord blood. To rule out contamination, replicate twin experiments were performed at different times with different library preparation protocols.

What the study reported, not specific to this receptor: Excess twin sharing in beta out-of-frame sequences was weaker because fewer shared sequences lowered the signal-to-noise ratio. Conclusions relied on cross-sectional statistical analysis, since the same donors could not be followed over many years. Abundant cord blood beta clonotypes carried fewer insertions; young adult naive repertoires showed a weaker similar trend, while memory repertoires showed none. Recombination models systematically underestimated out-of-frame TCR alpha sharing in monozygotic twins but agreed with sharing between unrelated individuals. Invariant T cells such as MAIT and iNKT could partly confound zero-insertion analyses, though diverse VJ usage argued against this for most clonotypes. Compared with coincidental sharing between unrelated individuals, an excess of low generation-probability sequences was observed among out-of-frame TCR alpha sequences shared between twins.

The CDR3 covers 15 residues, taking in both the cysteine and the phenylalanine. Only the CDR3 DNA stays, 45 bases, in frame from base 1. V trim: 4 bases; J trim: 2 bases; unmatched bases: 7. For CDR1 and CDR2, the germline V gene (reference sequence) lists DFQATT and SNEGSKA. Every donor in the study was a healthy Caucasian. Three pairs of female monozygotic twins, all aged roughly 18 to 29 years, were included in the twin cohort. Miltenyi CD45RO+ enrichment and human naive T-cell isolation kits were used to isolate memory (CD45RO+) and naive T cells from PBMC. The data were also submitted as part of a second study, on yellow fever vaccine responses in identical twins. That second report states: The T cell response to vaccination in identical twins was reported by the authors to appear partly convergent and partly personalized. In the study, vaccine-responding T cell clones were precisely tracked in identical twins.

Sequenced material: memory (CD45RO+) T cells sorted from blood. The cell subset or site label on this specimen signifies: CD45RO+ enriched T cells. This receptor was taken from a woman aged 18-29 years in good health. The sequence is built from TRBV20-1 and TRBJ2-5; 10 bases in the junction line up with TRBD2. The nucleotide sequence reads as follows: TGCAGTGCTACGGGGCTAGCGGGGGTTCAAGAGACCCAGTACTTC. This encodes CSATGLAGVQETQYF.